Below, 30 T cell receptor beta chains from the same sample are listed, as sequenced in a study of stem cell transplantation in POMP-related autoinflammatory disease. Libraries were prepared by immunoSEQ multiplex PCR; TCRdb keeps only in-frame clonotypes and omits some of them. The sample has over 60,000 clones; roughly 90% are singletons. This specimen was CD4+ T cells from PBMCs, taken after stem cell transplantation. All receptors derive from a human patient with POMP-related autoinflammation and immune dysregulation (PRAID). A share of the T cells may be of graft donor origin.

The chain has TRBV19 and TRBJ1-5; no firm D call. In germline, CDR1 is LNHDA, CDR2 SQIVND (reference sequence). Trimming cost V 4 bases and J 3 bases, with 16 bases left between them. This CDR3 is 16 amino acids long. The CDR3 DNA sequence: TGTGCCAGTAGTAACCAAGGACGGACCTTCAATCAGCCCCAGCATTTT. This gives the protein CASSNQGRTFNQPQHF.

V gene TRBV5-1 combines with J gene TRBJ2-7; D may be TRBD2 (6 bases). The V gene's germline CDR1 is SGHRS and CDR2 YFSETQ. The CDR3 loop spans 14 amino acids. V dropped 4 bases and J dropped 6 bases, with 17 bases sitting between them. The CDR3 reads CASSIPTREVEQYF. Here the CDR3 DNA reads TGCGCCAGCAGCATCCCGACCAGGGAGGTCGAGCAGTACTTC.

This clone has only a few counts. This chain joins TRBV5-1 and TRBJ2-2; unclear D gene. This CDR3 comprises 18 residues. CDR1 and CDR2 from the germline V gene are SGHRS and YFSETQ. V dropped 4 bases and J dropped 0 bases, with 19 bases sitting between them. The CDR3 region has the DNA TGCGCCAGCAGCCCCGCTATTGGAGCGCACACGAACACCGGGGAGCTGTTTTTT. Its translation: CASSPAIGAHTNTGELFF.

This chain connects TRBV5-1 to TRBJ2-2; D might be TRBD1 or TRBD2, each matching 5 bases. The germline V gene encodes CDR1 SGHRS and CDR2 YFSETQ. The V and J ends lost 0 bases and 6 bases respectively, with 9 bases between them. CDR3 length: 14 residues. In DNA, the CDR3 is TGCGCCAGCAGCTTGGGGTCGGGGCCCGGGGAGCTGTTTTTT. Protein product: CASSLGSGPGELFF.

This clone was counted only a few times. The CDR3 here is CASRYRDRAGELFF. As DNA, the CDR3 is TGTGCCAGCAGGTACCGGGACAGAGCCGGGGAGCTGTTTTTT. The chain combines TRBV5-6 with TRBJ2-2; TRBD1 aligns across 7 bases. The CDR3 covers 14 residues. Germline V gives CDR1 SGHDT, CDR2 YYEEEE. The V segment lost 5 bases and the J segment 6 bases; nucleotides outside the gene matches: 7. Drawing the rest from reference TRBV5-6 and TRBJ2-2, the complete variable domain is DAGVTQSPTHLIKTRGQQVTLRCSPKSGHDTVSWYQQALGQGPQFIFQYYEEEERQRGNFPDRFSGHQFPNYSSELNVNALLLGDSALYLCASRYRDRAGELFFGEGSRLTVL.

The chain couples TRBV10-1 to TRBJ1-1; the D is unclear. CDR1 WNHNN and CDR2 SYGVQD come from the germline V gene (reference sequence). This CDR3 region has 14 residues. The V and J ends lost 0 bases and 11 bases respectively, with 16 bases between them. The DNA for the CDR3 is TGCGCCAGCAGTGAGTCACCCGCCACGGCGGGTGCTTTCTTT. It is translated as CASSESPATAGAFF.

This chain connects TRBV3-1 (or the pseudogene TRBV3-2) to TRBJ2-7; D might be TRBD1 or TRBD2, each matching 5 bases. Germline V gene lookup returns CDR1 LGHDT and CDR2 YNNKEL (reference sequence). Trimming took off 1 base at V and 2 bases at J, with 12 bases between the two ends. The CDR3 loop spans 15 amino acids. The CDR3: CASSQVPGPAYEQYF. As DNA, the CDR3 is TGTGCCAGCAGCCAAGTTCCGGGACCGGCCTACGAGCAGTACTTC.

The V gene is TRBV3-1 (or the pseudogene TRBV3-2), the J gene TRBJ1-2; perhaps TRBD1 as D (6 bases). Trimming left V 1 base short and J 4 bases short, with 7 bases between. Germline CDR1 reads LGHDT; CDR2 reads YNNKEL (reference sequence). This CDR3 is built from 13 residues. CDR3 DNA sequence: TGTGCCAGCAGCCAAGGGACAGTCTATGGCTACACCTTC. This codes for CASSQGTVYGYTF.

The chain combines TRBV11-2 with TRBJ2-1; a weak D match, TRBD1 (5 bases). The ends were cut back, 1 base at V and 5 bases at J, with 6 bases in the middle. The CDR3 length is 13 residues. Germline V gene sequence: CDR1 SGHAT, CDR2 FQNNGV. CDR3 nucleotide sequence: TGTGCCAGCAGCTTAGGACAGAACAATGAGCAGTTCTTC. Translated, it gives CASSLGQNNEQFF.

The chain joins TRBV7-8 to TRBJ2-7; 9 bases match TRBD1. Germline V gene sequence: CDR1 SGHVS, CDR2 FQNEAQ. J gave up 3 bases and V 2 bases, and 8 bases lay outside the gene matches. The CDR3 loop spans 16 amino acids. In DNA form, the CDR3 reads TGTGCCAGCAGCTTACGCTCGGGACAGGGCGGCTACGAGCAGTACTTC. Protein sequence: CASSLRSGQGGYEQYF.

The chain recombines TRBV5-1 with TRBJ1-1; 7 nucleotides line up with TRBD1. CDR3 length equals 17 residues. J gave up 1 base and V 0 bases, and 9 bases lay outside the gene matches. In germline, CDR1 is SGHRS, CDR2 YFSETQ. The chain's CDR3 is CASSLGQGPVANTEAFF. CDR3 in DNA: TGCGCCAGCAGCTTGGGACAGGGACCGGTGGCGAACACTGAAGCTTTCTTT. The entire variable domain, with the rest obtained from reference TRBV5-1 and TRBJ1-1, is as follows: KAGVTQTPRYLIKTRGQQVTLSCSPISGHRSVSWYQQTPGQGLQFLFEYFSETQRNKGNFPGRFSGRQFSNSRSEMNVSTLELGDSALYLCASSLGQGPVANTEAFFGQGTRLTVV.

The genes are TRBV28 and TRBJ2-5, with D possibly TRBD2 on 6 matching bases. Deletions cut 2 bases from V and 0 bases from J, with 7 bases between. This CDR3 spans 14 amino acids. CDR1 MDHEN and CDR2 SYDVKM come from the germline V gene. The CDR3 region is CASSLREYQETQYF. The DNA for the CDR3 is TGTGCCAGCAGTTTACGGGAGTACCAAGAGACCCAGTACTTC.

The V call is TRBV9, the J call TRBJ1-1, with D unclear. V lost 4 bases and J lost 11, with 15 bases in between. The germline CDR1 and CDR2 sequences are SGDLS and YYNGEE. The CDR3 has 12 residues. The CDR3 loop reads CASSPLSGSAFF. CDR3 in DNA: TGTGCCAGCAGCCCACTTTCTGGGAGTGCTTTCTTT.

This chain connects TRBV10-2 to TRBJ2-6; tentatively, D is TRBD2 (5 bases). CDR1 and CDR2 (germline): WSHSY, SAAADI. V shed 3 bases and J shed 6 bases, with 6 bases lying between them. This CDR3 has 13 residues. The CDR3 protein is CASSELEANVLTF. CDR3 nucleotides: TGCGCCAGCAGTGAACTAGAGGCCAACGTCCTGACTTTC.

The chain employs TRBV3-1 (or the pseudogene TRBV3-2) and TRBJ2-1; D may be TRBD2 (7 bases). V gave up 4 bases and J gave up 4 bases, with 11 bases separating them. Germline V CDR1 and CDR2: LGHDT, YNNKEL (reference sequence). The CDR3 is 14 amino acids. The CDR3 bases are TGTGCCAGCAGCCGGACTAGGGGGTACAATGAGCAGTTCTTC. Residues: CASSRTRGYNEQFF.

In this sample, this clone turned up a few times. This chain connects TRBV7-2 to TRBJ2-3; TRBD2 matches at 8 bases. Germline loops: CDR1 SGHTA, CDR2 FQGNSA. The J segment lost 1 base and the V segment lost 3 bases, leaving 6 bases of the junction unmatched. CDR3 size: 16 residues. The CDR3 loop reads CASSLQSGGGTDTQYF. CDR3 DNA: TGTGCCAGCAGCTTGCAATCCGGGGGGGGCACAGATACGCAGTATTTT.

The chain joins TRBV19 to TRBJ2-7; 7 bases are shared with TRBD1. This CDR3 is built from 13 residues. Per germline, CDR1 LNHDA and CDR2 SQIVND (reference sequence). V was clipped by 6 bases and J by 3 bases; unmatched bases: 5. Here the CDR3 reads CASSRDSYYEQYF. As DNA, the CDR3 is TGTGCCAGTAGCCGGGACAGCTACTACGAGCAGTACTTC.

V is TRBV19 and J is TRBJ1-1; 7 bases match TRBD1. This CDR3 region has 15 residues. The trim removed 3 bases at V and 11 bases at J, leaving 15 bases unmatched. CDR1 is LNHDA, CDR2 SQIVND, per germline (reference sequence). This chain's CDR3 is CASSIEGASRVRAFF. CDR3 nucleotides: TGTGCCAGTAGTATTGAGGGGGCGAGCAGAGTCCGGGCTTTCTTT.

The J gene is TRBJ1-2, the V gene TRBV20-1, with 8 bases identical to TRBD1. The germline CDR1 and CDR2 sequences are DFQATT and SNEGSKA (reference sequence). V lost 3 bases, J lost 13 bases, and 7 bases stayed unmatched. This CDR3 contains 11 residues. This CDR3 is CSARGGQAVTF. CDR3 coding DNA: TGCAGTGCTAGGGGGGGACAGGCTGTCACCTTC.

This clone was recorded a few times. This chain uses TRBV10-3 with TRBJ2-2; the D gene is possibly TRBD2 (5 bases). Trimming removed 1 base from V and 2 bases from J, with 8 bases in between. The CDR3 is 15 residues long. Germline V gene sequence: CDR1 ENHRY, CDR2 SYGVKD. Here the CDR3 DNA reads TGTGCCATCAGTGAGTTCCGGGAAAACACCGGGGAGCTGTTTTTT. Encoded protein: CAISEFRENTGELFF.

The chain carries TRBV30 and TRBJ2-7; TRBD1 aligns across 10 bases. CDR1 GTSNPN and CDR2 SVGIG come from the germline V gene (reference sequence). This CDR3 has 13 residues. Trimming took 2 bases from V and 6 from J; bases not matched to a gene: 4. The CDR3 region is CAWSRQGASEQYF. The CDR3 DNA follows: TGTGCCTGGAGTAGACAGGGGGCAAGCGAGCAGTACTTC.

This chain uses TRBV4-1 with TRBJ1-4; D is ambiguous. Germline V gene lookup returns CDR1 MGHRA and CDR2 YSYEKL. This CDR3 is built from 19 residues. Trimming shortened V by 0 bases and J by 8 bases, and 25 bases separated the two germline ends. CDR3 sequence (DNA): TGCGCCAGCAGCCAAGACCTGCCCAGATCAAGTACGATAAGGGAAAAACTGTTTTTT. The encoded protein is CASSQDLPRSSTIREKLFF.

V and J are TRBV2 and TRBJ2-7; TRBD1 is a possible D gene (5 bases). CDR1 and CDR2 from the germline V gene are SNHLY and FYNNEI. The V end lost 7 bases, the J end lost 2 bases, and 18 bases lay between the germline ends. The CDR3 has 15 amino acids. The CDR3 DNA reads TGTGCCAGCACCTCAACAGGAGAGAGTGCCTACGAGCAGTACTTC. This gives the protein CASTSTGESAYEQYF.

The chain employs TRBV6-6 and TRBJ2-2, with D perhaps matching TRBD1 (5 bases). Trimming pared 0 bases from V and 2 bases from J, leaving 10 bases between. Germline V gene lookup returns CDR1 MNHNY and CDR2 SVGAGI (reference sequence). The CDR3 loop spans 16 amino acids. The CDR3 here is CASSYSRTRNTGELFF. Written as DNA, the CDR3 is TGTGCCAGCAGTTACTCTCGGACACGCAACACCGGGGAGCTGTTTTTT.

The chain uses TRBV20-1 and TRBJ1-4; D perhaps matches TRBD1 (6 bases). Germline V gives CDR1 DFQATT, CDR2 SNEGSKA (reference sequence). V lost 6 bases and J lost 10, with 12 bases in between. CDR3 length equals 11 residues. CDR3 in amino acids: CSAAPQGKLFF. DNA of the CDR3: TGCAGTGCAGCCCCACAGGGAAAACTGTTTTTT.

V usage is TRBV11-3 and J usage is TRBJ1-2; TRBD1 aligns across 7 bases. Per germline, CDR1 SGHNT and CDR2 YENEEA. J lost 1 base, V lost 4 bases, and 15 bases had no gene match. This CDR3 has 18 residues. The CDR3 is CASSYLTADRVDNYGYTF. In DNA form, the CDR3 reads TGTGCCAGCAGCTACCTTACCGCCGACAGGGTGGATAACTATGGCTACACCTTC.

The V gene is TRBV19, the J gene TRBJ1-1; no clear D. The CDR3 has 15 amino acids. The ends were cut back, 5 bases at V and 5 bases at J, with 18 bases in the middle. Germline CDR1 reads LNHDA; CDR2 reads SQIVND (reference sequence). In DNA, the CDR3 is TGTGCCAGTAGTCTTAATATAGGTGGGGATACTGAAGCTTTCTTT. This codes for CASSLNIGGDTEAFF. Based on the CDR3 plus reference TRBV19 and TRBJ1-1, the full variable domain is DGGITQSPKYLFRKEGQNVTLSCEQNLNHDAMYWYRQDPGQGLRLIYYSQIVNDFQKGDIAEGYSVSREKKESFPLTVTSAQKNPTAFYLCASSLNIGGDTEAFFGQGTRLTVV.

The sample holds one count of this clone. The chain joins TRBV9 to TRBJ1-6; D not certain. V was clipped by 0 bases and J by 6 bases, with 13 bases between them. The CDR3 loop spans 16 amino acids. Germline V gene sequence: CDR1 SGDLS, CDR2 YYNGEE. This CDR3 is CASSVGIAGLNSPLHF. The DNA of the CDR3 is TGTGCCAGCAGCGTAGGGATTGCTGGGCTTAATTCACCCCTCCACTTT.

The CDR3 loop reads CSVGRGVGANVLTF. The CDR3 nucleotides read TGCAGCGTTGGAAGGGGAGTCGGGGCCAACGTCCTGACTTTC. V usage is TRBV29-1 and J usage is TRBJ2-6; D is tentatively TRBD1 or TRBD2 (5 bases each). The CDR3 spans 14 residues. In germline, CDR1 is SQVTM, CDR2 ANQGSEA. Trimming cost V 4 bases and J 4 bases, with 11 bases left between them.

V and J are TRBV6-6 and TRBJ2-7; D is ambiguous. This CDR3 spans 11 amino acids. The V gene's germline CDR1 is MNHNY and CDR2 SVGAGI (reference sequence). The DNA for the CDR3 is TGTGCGACGATGGATTGGGGCGAGCAGTACTTC. It translates to CATMDWGEQYF.